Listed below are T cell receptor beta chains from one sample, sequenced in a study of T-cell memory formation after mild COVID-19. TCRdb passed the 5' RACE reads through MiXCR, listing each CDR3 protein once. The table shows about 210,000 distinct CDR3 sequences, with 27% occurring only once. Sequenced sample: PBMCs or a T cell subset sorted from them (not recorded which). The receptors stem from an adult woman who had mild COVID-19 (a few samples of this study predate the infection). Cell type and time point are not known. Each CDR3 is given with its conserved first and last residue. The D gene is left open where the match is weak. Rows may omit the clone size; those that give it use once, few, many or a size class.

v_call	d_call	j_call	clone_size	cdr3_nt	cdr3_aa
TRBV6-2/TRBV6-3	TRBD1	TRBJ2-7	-	TGTGCCAGCAGAAGACAGGGTAGCTCCTACGAGCAGTACTTC	CASRRQGSSYEQYF
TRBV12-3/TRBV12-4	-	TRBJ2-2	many	TGTGCCAGCAGTTTACGAGGCTCGAACACCGGGGAGCTGTTTTTT	CASSLRGSNTGELFF
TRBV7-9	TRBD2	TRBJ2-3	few	TGTGCCAGCATTCCCGGGACTAGCGTCACAGATACGCAGTATTTT	CASIPGTSVTDTQYF
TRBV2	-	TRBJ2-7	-	TGTGCCACCCAAACCACCTACGAGCAGTACTTC	CATQTTYEQYF
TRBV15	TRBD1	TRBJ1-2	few	TGTGCCACCAGCGTAGGGGACAGCTCCTACACCTTC	CATSVGDSSYTF
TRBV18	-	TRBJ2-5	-	TGTGCCAGCCTACAGGGACTCCAAGAGACCCAGTACTTC	CASLQGLQETQYF
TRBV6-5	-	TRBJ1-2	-	TGTGCCAGCAGTTACTCGACAGCGCTCTATGGCTACACCTTC	CASSYSTALYGYTF
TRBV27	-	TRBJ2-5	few	TGTGCCAGCAGTTTATCATTCCAGGGCTACCAAGAGACCCAGTACTTC	CASSLSFQGYQETQYF
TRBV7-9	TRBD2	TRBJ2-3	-	TGTGCCAGCAGCTTAGTCGGCGGGGAAGCGGGGAATACGCAGTATTTT	CASSLVGGEAGNTQYF
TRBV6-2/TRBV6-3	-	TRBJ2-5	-	TGTGCCAGCAGTCTCGGGACTGTCGAACAAGAGACCCAGTACTTC	CASSLGTVEQETQYF
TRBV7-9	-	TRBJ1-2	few	TGTGCCAGCAGCTTAGACGGCTCTTATGGCTACACCTTC	CASSLDGSYGYTF
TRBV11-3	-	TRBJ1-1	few	TGTGCCAGCAGTGGAAAGTCGGGACTGAACACTGAAGCTTTCTTT	CASSGKSGLNTEAFF
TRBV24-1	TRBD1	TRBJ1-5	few	TGTGCCACCAGTGGGACAGGGGGCAATCAGCCCCAGCATTTT	CATSGTGGNQPQHF
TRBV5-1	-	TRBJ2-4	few	TGCGCCAGCAGCTTGGTGGCAGGGGATTATAGAAACATTCAGTACTTC	CASSLVAGDYRNIQYF
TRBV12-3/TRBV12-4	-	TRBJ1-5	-	TGTGCCAGCAGAGCGGCGGAACGCAATCAGCCCCAGCATTTT	CASRAAERNQPQHF
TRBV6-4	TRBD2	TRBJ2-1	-	TGTGCCAGCAGCAGACTAGCGGGAGTCCTTTCCTACAATGAGCAGTTCTTC	CASSRLAGVLSYNEQFF
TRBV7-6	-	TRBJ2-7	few	TGTGCCAGCAGCCAGTTCACCTACGAGCAGTACTTC	CASSQFTYEQYF
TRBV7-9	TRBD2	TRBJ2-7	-	TGTGCCAGCAGCTCCGGACTAGCGGGAGGGCCGGCGCGCGAGCAGTACTTC	CASSSGLAGGPAREQYF
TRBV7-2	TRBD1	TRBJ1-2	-	TGTGCCAGCAGCTTAGGCGACAGGGGGAACTATGGCTACACCTTC	CASSLGDRGNYGYTF
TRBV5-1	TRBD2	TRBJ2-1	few	TGCGCCAGCAGCTTGGTGGCGGGGGGGCGAAATGAGCAGTTCTTC	CASSLVAGGRNEQFF
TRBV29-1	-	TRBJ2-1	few	TGCAGCGGCGGTGTTCCGGGGCCCTACAATGAGCAGTTCTTC	CSGGVPGPYNEQFF
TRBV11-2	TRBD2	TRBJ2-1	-	TGTGCCAGCAGCTCCCAAGGACTAGCGGGGAGTGAGCAGTTCTTC	CASSSQGLAGSEQFF
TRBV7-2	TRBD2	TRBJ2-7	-	TGTGCCAGCAGCTTAGTCCCCAGCGGGGGGGGCTACGAGCAGTACTTC	CASSLVPSGGGYEQYF
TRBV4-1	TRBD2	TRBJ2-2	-	TGCGCCAGCAGCCAATATAGCGGGCCAACGATTGTCACCGGGGAGCTGTTTTTT	CASSQYSGPTIVTGELFF
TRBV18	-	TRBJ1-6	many	TGTGCCAGCTCACCCGACAGGAAGAATTCACCCCTCCACTTT	CASSPDRKNSPLHF
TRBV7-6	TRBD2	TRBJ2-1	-	TGTGCCAGCAGCTCGCTAGCGGGAGGGATAGTGAATGAGCAGTTCTTC	CASSSLAGGIVNEQFF
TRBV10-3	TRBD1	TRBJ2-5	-	TGTGCCATCAGTCTACAGGGGGTGCAAGAGACCCAGTACTTC	CAISLQGVQETQYF
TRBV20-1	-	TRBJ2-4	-	TGCAGTGCCGCCGGGAACCTAAAAAACATTCAGTACTTC	CSAAGNLKNIQYF
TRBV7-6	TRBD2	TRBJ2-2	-	TGTGCCAGCAGCCTAGCGGGAGCCCCGGTCGGGGAGCTGTTTTTT	CASSLAGAPVGELFF
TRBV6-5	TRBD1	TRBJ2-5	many	TGTGCCAGCAGTTTTGGGACAGGGGCGCAAGAGACCCAGTACTTC	CASSFGTGAQETQYF
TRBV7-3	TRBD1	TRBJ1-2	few	TGTGCCAGCAGCCCCCAGGCAGGGGGCGCCCCCTATGGCTACACCTTC	CASSPQAGGAPYGYTF